Below are 10 T cell receptor beta chains sequenced from a single sample in a study of cytomegalovirus exposure and HLA in healthy donors. In the PCR, 60 Vbeta and 13 Jbeta primers were used. The protocol was immunoSEQ multiplex PCR, while the TCRdb copy is restricted to in-frame clones and leaves out a portion. Altogether about 140,000 clones are present, roughly 73% being singletons, with the ten largest covering over 1%. The sample comprised PBMCs. Receptor source: a woman between 40 and 55 years old in good health and CMV-seronegative.

This chain links TRBV27 with TRBJ1-1; 7 nucleotides line up with TRBD1. Per the germline V gene, CDR1 is MNHEY and CDR2 is SMNVEV (reference sequence). Trimming took 0 bases from V and 9 from J; bases not matched to a gene: 10. CDR3 size: 15 residues. This CDR3 reads CASSLSTETGRKAFF. The CDR3 DNA follows: TGTGCCAGCAGTTTATCGACCGAGACAGGGAGAAAAGCTTTCTTT.

The chain has TRBV29-1 and TRBJ2-1; 8 bases are a match to TRBD2. The CDR3 is made up of 15 amino acids. Trimming took 5 bases from V and 8 from J; bases not matched to a gene: 14. Germline CDR1 and CDR2: SQVTM and ANQGSEA. The CDR3 nucleotides are TGCAGCGTTCCTAGGAGTAGCGGGGTTGTAGATGAGCAGTTCTTC. It encodes CSVPRSSGVVDEQFF.

The chain is built from TRBV15 and TRBJ2-3; 7 positions match TRBD2. The germline CDR1 and CDR2 sequences are LNHNV and YYDKDF (reference sequence). With 4 bases clipped from V and 2 bases from J, the junction kept 9 bases outside the gene matches. This CDR3 region has 16 residues. The CDR3 reads CATSNPSGVATDTQYF. CDR3 sequence (DNA): TGTGCCACCAGCAACCCGAGCGGGGTCGCCACAGATACGCAGTATTTT.

The chain joins TRBV28 to TRBJ1-1; possibly TRBD1 for D (5 bases). CDR1 and CDR2 (germline): MDHEN, SYDVKM. Trimming cost V 5 bases and J 2 bases, with 9 bases left between them. CDR3 size: 13 residues. For the CDR3, the DNA is TGTGCCAGCAGTCCGACAGATAACACTGAAGCTTTCTTT. Translated: CASSPTDNTEAFF.

The chain joins TRBV2 to TRBJ2-3, with TRBD2 matching 13 bases. Germline V gene data show CDR1 as SNHLY and CDR2 as FYNNEI. The V gene end was trimmed by 7 bases and the J gene end by 6 bases; junction bases not matched to a gene: 4. The CDR3 covers 14 residues. The CDR3 DNA reads as TGTGCCAGCAAACTACTAGCGGGGGGGGATACGCAGTATTTT. Its translation is CASKLLAGGDTQYF. Using reference TRBV2 and TRBJ2-3 for the parts outside the CDR3, the full variable domain is EPEVTQTPSHQVTQMGQEVILRCVPISNHLYFYWYRQILGQKVEFLVSFYNNEISEKSEIFDDQFSVERPDGSNFTLKIRSTKLEDSAMYFCASKLLAGGDTQYFGPGTRLTVL.

In this sample, this clone turned up once. This sequence joins TRBV5-4 and TRBJ1-1; D unresolved. The germline gives CDR1 SGHNT, CDR2 YYREEE (reference sequence). V shed 0 bases and J shed 7 bases, with 10 bases lying between them. This CDR3 is 13 amino acids long. CDR3: CASSLGGGGEAFF. In nucleotides, the CDR3 is TGTGCCAGCAGCTTGGGAGGCGGAGGTGAAGCTTTCTTT.

This clone showed up just once. This chain links TRBV2 with TRBJ1-1, with a possible D match to TRBD1 (6 bases). The V and J ends lost 9 bases and 0 bases respectively, with 14 bases between them. The CDR3 sequence is 14 residues long. Germline V lookup: CDR1 SNHLY, CDR2 FYNNEI. The CDR3 region is CASGGALMNTEAFF. DNA of the CDR3: TGTGCCAGTGGGGGGGCGCTTATGAACACTGAAGCTTTCTTT.

This clone appeared once. The chain couples TRBV28 to TRBJ1-5, with D perhaps matching TRBD1 (5 bases). This CDR3 has 18 amino acids. Trimming pared 2 bases from V and 6 bases from J, leaving 23 bases between. Germline loops: CDR1 MDHEN, CDR2 SYDVKM. CDR3 coding DNA: TGTGCCAGCAGTTTAGCAGGGACTGTCCCCGTTGGTTTTCAGCCCCAGCATTTT. Its translation: CASSLAGTVPVGFQPQHF. The variable domain in full, completed from reference TRBV28 and TRBJ1-5, reads DVKVTQSSRYLVKRTGEKVFLECVQDMDHENMFWYRQDPGLGLRLIYFSYDVKMKEKGDIPEGYSVSREKKERFSLILESASTNQTSMYLCASSLAGTVPVGFQPQHFGDGTRLSIL.

This clone has only a few counts. The genes are TRBV5-4 and TRBJ2-7; tentative D call: TRBD2 (6 bases). Trimming pared 3 bases from V and 7 bases from J, leaving 11 bases between. The V gene's germline CDR1 is SGHNT and CDR2 YYREEE (reference sequence). The CDR3 is 12 residues long. This CDR3 reads CASSSPGREQYF. CDR3 sequence (DNA): TGTGCCAGCAGCTCCCCGGGGAGGGAGCAGTACTTC.

This clone is a singleton in its sample. In the same sample, other DNA sequences code for this CDR3. The chain carries TRBV20-1 and TRBJ1-1; the D is unclear. Trimming left V 1 base short and J 7 bases short, with 4 bases between. Per the germline V gene, CDR1 is DFQATT and CDR2 is SNEGSKA (reference sequence). The CDR3 sequence is 10 residues long. The CDR3 DNA is TGCAGTGCTAGAGCCGGTGAAGCTTTCTTT. This encodes CSARAGEAFF.